This T cell receptor beta chain was sequenced during a study of blood T cell repertoires in COVID-19. Libraries were prepared by immunoSEQ multiplex PCR; TCRdb keeps only in-frame clonotypes and omits some of them. The table lists tens of thousands of clones, more than 60% of them singletons, with 25% to 35% in the top ten. V was clipped by 3 bases and J by 4 bases, with 7 bases between them. This CDR3 spans 13 amino acids. Germline V gene sequence: CDR1 LGHDT, CDR2 YNNKEL (reference sequence). The sequenced sample consisted of peripheral blood. The chain employs TRBV3-1 (or the pseudogene TRBV3-2) and TRBJ1-5; the D gene is possibly TRBD1 (5 bases). The sequence derives from a woman in her 70s with acute or convalescent COVID-19. CDR3 DNA: TGTGCCAGCAGCCACACAGGAAATCAGCCCCAGCATTTT. Its protein is CASSHTGNQPQHF.